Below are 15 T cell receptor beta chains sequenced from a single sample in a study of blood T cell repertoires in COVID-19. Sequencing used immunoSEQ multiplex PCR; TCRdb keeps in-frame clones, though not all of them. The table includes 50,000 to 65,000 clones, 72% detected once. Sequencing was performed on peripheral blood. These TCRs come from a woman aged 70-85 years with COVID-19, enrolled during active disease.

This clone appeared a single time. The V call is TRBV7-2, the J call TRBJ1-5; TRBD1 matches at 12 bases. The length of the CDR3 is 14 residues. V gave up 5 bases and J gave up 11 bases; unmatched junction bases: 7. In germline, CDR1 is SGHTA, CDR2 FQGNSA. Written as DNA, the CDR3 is TGTGCCAGCAGCGCGGGACAGGGGGCGAGGGCCCAGCATTTT. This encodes CASSAGQGARAQHF.

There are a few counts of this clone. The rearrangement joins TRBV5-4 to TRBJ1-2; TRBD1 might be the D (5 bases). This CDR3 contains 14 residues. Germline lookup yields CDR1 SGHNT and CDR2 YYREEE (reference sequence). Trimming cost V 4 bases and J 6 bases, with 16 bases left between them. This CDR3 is CASSRPQVGDGYTF. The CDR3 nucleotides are TGTGCCAGCAGCCGACCACAGGTTGGCGATGGCTACACCTTC.

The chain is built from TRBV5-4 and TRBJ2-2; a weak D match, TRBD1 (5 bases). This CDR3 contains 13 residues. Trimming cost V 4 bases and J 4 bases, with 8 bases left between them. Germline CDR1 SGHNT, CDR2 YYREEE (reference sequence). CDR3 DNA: TGTGCCAGCAGCCCCAGGGTCACCGGGGAGCTGTTTTTT. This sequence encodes CASSPRVTGELFF.

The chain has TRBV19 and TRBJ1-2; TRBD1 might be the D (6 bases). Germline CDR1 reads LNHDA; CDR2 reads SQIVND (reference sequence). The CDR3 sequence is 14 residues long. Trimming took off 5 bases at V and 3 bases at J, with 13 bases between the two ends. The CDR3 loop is CASSLTGNDYGYTF. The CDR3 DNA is TGTGCCAGTAGTTTGACAGGTAACGACTATGGCTACACCTTC.

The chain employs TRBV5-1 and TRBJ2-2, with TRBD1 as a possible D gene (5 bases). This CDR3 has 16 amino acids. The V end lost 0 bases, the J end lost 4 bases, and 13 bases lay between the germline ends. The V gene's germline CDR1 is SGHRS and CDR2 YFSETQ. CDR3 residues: CASSLEGSSVTGELFF. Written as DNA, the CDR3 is TGCGCCAGCAGCTTGGAGGGGTCCTCAGTCACCGGGGAGCTGTTTTTT. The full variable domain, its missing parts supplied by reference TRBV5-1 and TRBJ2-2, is KAGVTQTPRYLIKTRGQQVTLSCSPISGHRSVSWYQQTPGQGLQFLFEYFSETQRNKGNFPGRFSGRQFSNSRSEMNVSTLELGDSALYLCASSLEGSSVTGELFFGEGSRLTVL.

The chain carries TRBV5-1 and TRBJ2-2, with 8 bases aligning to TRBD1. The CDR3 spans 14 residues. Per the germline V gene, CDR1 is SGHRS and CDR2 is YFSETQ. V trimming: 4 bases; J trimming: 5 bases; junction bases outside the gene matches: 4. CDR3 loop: CASSRTGQTGELFF. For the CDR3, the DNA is TGCGCCAGCAGCCGGACAGGGCAAACCGGGGAGCTGTTTTTT. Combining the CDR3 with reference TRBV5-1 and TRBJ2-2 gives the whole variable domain KAGVTQTPRYLIKTRGQQVTLSCSPISGHRSVSWYQQTPGQGLQFLFEYFSETQRNKGNFPGRFSGRQFSNSRSEMNVSTLELGDSALYLCASSRTGQTGELFFGEGSRLTVL.

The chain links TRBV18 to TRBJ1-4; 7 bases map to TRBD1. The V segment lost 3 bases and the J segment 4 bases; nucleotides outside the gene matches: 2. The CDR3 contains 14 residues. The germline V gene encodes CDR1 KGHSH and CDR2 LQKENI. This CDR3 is CASSPGTVNEKLFF. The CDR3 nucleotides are TGTGCCAGCTCACCCGGGACAGTTAATGAAAAACTGTTTTTT.

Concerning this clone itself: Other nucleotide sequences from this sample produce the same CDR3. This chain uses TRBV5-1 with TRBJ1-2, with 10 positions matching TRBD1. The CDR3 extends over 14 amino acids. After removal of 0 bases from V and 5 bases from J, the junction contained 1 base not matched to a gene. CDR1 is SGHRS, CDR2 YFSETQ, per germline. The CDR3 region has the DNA TGCGCCAGCAGCTTGGGGACAGGGGGATATGGCTACACCTTC. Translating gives CASSLGTGGYGYTF.

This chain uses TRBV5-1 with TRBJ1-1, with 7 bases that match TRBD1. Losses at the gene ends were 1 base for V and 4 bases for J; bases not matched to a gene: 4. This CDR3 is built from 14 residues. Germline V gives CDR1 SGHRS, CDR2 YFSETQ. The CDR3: CASSLTGVSTEAFF. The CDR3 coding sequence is TGCGCCAGCAGCTTGACAGGGGTGAGCACTGAAGCTTTCTTT.

CDR3 amino acids: CASSPGLAGVAKNIQYF. The DNA of the CDR3 is TGTGCCAGCAGCCCGGGACTAGCGGGAGTGGCCAAAAACATTCAGTACTTC. V is TRBV11-2 and J is TRBJ2-4; TRBD2 aligns across 14 bases. There are 17 residues in the CDR3. CDR1 SGHAT and CDR2 FQNNGV come from the germline V gene. Germline trimming cut 5 bases from V and 1 base from J; bases unmatched to any gene: 4.

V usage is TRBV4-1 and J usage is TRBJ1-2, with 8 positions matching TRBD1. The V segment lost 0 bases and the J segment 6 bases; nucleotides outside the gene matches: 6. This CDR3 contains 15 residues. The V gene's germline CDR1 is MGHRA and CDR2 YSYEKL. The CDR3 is CASSQDRGTGNGYTF. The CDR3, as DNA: TGCGCCAGCAGCCAAGATCGGGGGACAGGCAATGGCTACACCTTC.

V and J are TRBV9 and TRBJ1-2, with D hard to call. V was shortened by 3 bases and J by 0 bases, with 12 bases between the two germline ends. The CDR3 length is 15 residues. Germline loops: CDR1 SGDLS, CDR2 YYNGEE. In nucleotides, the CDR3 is TGTGCCAGCAGCGGAGCGGGCCGAACTAACTATGGCTACACCTTC. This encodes CASSGAGRTNYGYTF.

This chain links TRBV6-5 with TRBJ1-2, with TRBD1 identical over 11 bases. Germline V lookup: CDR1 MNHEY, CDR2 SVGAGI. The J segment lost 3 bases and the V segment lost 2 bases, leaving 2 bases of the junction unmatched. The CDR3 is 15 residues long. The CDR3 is CASSYRTGGHYGYTF. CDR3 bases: TGTGCCAGCAGTTACCGGACAGGGGGCCACTATGGCTACACCTTC.

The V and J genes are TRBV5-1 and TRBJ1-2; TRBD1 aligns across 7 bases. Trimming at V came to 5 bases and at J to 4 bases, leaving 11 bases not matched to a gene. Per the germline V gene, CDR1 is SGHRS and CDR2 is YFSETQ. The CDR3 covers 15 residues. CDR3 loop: CASRRPGQSIYGYTF. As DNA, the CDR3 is TGCGCCAGCAGGCGTCCGGGACAGAGTATCTATGGCTACACCTTC.

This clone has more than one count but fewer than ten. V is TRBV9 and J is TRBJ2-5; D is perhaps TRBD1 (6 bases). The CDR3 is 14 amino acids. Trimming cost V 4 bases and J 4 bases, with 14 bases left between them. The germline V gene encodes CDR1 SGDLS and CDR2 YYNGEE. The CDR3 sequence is CASSPRGDGETQYF. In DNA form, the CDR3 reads TGTGCCAGCAGCCCCAGGGGCGACGGAGAGACCCAGTACTTC.